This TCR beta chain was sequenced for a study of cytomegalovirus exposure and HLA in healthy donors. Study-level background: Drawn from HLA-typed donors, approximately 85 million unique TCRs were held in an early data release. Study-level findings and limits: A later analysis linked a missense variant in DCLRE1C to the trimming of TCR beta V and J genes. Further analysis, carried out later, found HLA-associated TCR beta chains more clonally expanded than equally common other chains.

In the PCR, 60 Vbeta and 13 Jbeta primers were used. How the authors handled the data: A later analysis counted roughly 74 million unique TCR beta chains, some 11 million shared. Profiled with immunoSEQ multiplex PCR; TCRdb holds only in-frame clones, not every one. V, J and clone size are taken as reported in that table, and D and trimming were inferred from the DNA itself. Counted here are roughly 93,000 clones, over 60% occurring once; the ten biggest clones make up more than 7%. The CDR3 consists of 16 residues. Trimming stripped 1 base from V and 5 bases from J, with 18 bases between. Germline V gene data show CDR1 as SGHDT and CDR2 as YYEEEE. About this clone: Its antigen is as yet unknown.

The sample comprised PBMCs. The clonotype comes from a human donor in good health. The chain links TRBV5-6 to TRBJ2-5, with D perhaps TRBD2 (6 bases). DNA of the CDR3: TGTGCCAGCAGCTTGTATGGGACTTCCCCACATGAGACCCAGTACTTC. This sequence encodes CASSLYGTSPHETQYF.